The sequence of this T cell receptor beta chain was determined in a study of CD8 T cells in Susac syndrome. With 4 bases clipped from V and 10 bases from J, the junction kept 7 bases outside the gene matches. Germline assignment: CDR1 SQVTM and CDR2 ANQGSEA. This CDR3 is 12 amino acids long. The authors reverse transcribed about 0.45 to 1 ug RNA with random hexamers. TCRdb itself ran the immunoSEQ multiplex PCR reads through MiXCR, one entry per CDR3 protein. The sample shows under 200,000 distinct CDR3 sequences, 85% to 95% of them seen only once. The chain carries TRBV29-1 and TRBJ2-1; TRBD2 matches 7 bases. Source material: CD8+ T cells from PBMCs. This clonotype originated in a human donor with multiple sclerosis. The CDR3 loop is CSVVTLGGEQFF. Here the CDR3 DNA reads TGCAGCGTTGTTACATTGGGGGGGGAGCAGTTCTTC.